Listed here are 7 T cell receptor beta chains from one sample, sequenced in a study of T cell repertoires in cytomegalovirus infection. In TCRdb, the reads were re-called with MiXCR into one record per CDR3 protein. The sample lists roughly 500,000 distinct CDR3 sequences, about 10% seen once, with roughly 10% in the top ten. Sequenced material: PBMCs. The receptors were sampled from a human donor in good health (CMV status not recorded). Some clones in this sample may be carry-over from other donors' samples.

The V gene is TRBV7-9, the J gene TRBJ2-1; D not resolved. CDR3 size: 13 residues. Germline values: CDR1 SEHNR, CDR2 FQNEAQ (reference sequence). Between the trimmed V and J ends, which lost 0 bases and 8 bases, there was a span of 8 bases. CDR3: CASSLALWDEQFF. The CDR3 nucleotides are TGTGCCAGCAGCTTAGCGCTCTGGGATGAGCAGTTCTTC. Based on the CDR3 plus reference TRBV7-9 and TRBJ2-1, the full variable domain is DTGVSQNPRHKITKRGQNVTFRCDPISEHNRLYWYRQTLGQGPEFLTYFQNEAQLEKSRLLSDRFSAERPKGSFSTLEIQRTEQGDSAMYLCASSLALWDEQFFGPGTRLTVL.

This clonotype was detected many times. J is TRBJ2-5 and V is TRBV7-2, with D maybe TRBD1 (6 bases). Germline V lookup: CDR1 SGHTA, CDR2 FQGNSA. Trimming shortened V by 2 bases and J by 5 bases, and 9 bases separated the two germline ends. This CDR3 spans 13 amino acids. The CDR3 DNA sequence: TGTGCCAGCAGCTTACAGGGGATTGAGACCCAGTACTTC. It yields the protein CASSLQGIETQYF.

The DNA for the CDR3 is TGTGCCACCAGCGCCACCGGGACGTCCAATTCACCCCTCCACTTT. It specifies CATSATGTSNSPLHF. V and J are TRBV15 and TRBJ1-6, with TRBD1 as a possible D gene (5 bases). There are 15 residues in the CDR3. CDR1 and CDR2 (germline): LNHNV, YYDKDF (reference sequence). V lost 5 bases and J lost 7, with 15 bases in between.

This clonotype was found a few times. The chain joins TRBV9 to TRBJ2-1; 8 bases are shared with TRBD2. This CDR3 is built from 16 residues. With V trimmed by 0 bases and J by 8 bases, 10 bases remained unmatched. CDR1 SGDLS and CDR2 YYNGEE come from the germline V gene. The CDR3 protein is CASSVGGSGAIDEQFF. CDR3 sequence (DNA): TGTGCCAGCAGCGTAGGGGGTAGCGGGGCGATCGATGAGCAGTTCTTC.

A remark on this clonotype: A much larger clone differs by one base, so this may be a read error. CDR3 coding DNA: TGTGCCAGCACCTCGGGAGCGGGGGGAGAGTACAATGAGCAGTTCTTC. Its translation: CASTSGAGGEYNEQFF. V usage is TRBV7-6 and J usage is TRBJ2-1; 9 positions match TRBD2. Losses at the gene ends were 7 bases for V and 4 bases for J; bases not matched to a gene: 11. Germline CDR1 reads SGHVS; CDR2 reads FNYEAQ. The CDR3 sequence is 16 residues long.

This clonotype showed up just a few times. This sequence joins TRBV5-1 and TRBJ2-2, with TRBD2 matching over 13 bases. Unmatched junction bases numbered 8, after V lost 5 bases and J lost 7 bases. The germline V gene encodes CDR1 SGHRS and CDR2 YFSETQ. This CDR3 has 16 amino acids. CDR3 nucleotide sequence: TGCGCCAGCAGTCACGGACTAGCGGGAGCGGACGGGGAGCTGTTTTTT. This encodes CASSHGLAGADGELFF.

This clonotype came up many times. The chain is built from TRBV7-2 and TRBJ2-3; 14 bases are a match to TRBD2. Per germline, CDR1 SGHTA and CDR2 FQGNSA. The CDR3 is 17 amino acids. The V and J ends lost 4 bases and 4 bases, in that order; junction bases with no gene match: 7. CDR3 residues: CASSSAGTSGRPDTQYF. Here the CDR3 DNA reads TGTGCCAGCAGCTCTGCCGGGACTAGCGGGAGACCAGATACGCAGTATTTT.